This entry lists 13 T cell receptor beta chains sequenced from one sample in a study of blood T cell repertoires in COVID-19. The protocol was immunoSEQ multiplex PCR, while the TCRdb copy is restricted to in-frame clones and leaves out a portion. This sample yields roughly 300,000 clones, of which more than 85% are seen a single time; around a sixth belongs to the top ten. Sequencing input: PBMCs or T cells enriched from blood (not recorded which). These receptors all come from a woman in her 30s who had recovered from COVID-19.

In DNA form, the CDR3 reads TGTGCCAGTAGTCCACTCATTTACAGGGAGGGGAACACTGAAGCTTTCTTT. The encoded protein is CASSPLIYREGNTEAFF. The V and J genes are TRBV19 and TRBJ1-1, with D perhaps TRBD1 (6 bases). The CDR3 contains 17 residues. V lost 5 bases and J lost 1, with 20 bases in between. The germline CDR1 and CDR2 sequences are LNHDA and SQIVND (reference sequence).

The chain joins TRBV13 to TRBJ2-6; no reliable D call. The CDR3 contains 17 residues. Trimming took 5 bases from V and 2 from J, leaving 16 bases between them. The germline V gene encodes CDR1 PRHDT and CDR2 FYEKMQ (reference sequence). DNA for the CDR3: TGTGCCAGCAGCCCATTACTGCTTGCGACTGGGGCCAACGTCCTGACTTTC. It specifies CASSPLLLATGANVLTF.

The chain couples TRBV28 to TRBJ2-4, with TRBD1 matching 9 bases. This CDR3 comprises 14 residues. CDR1 and CDR2 from the germline V gene are MDHEN and SYDVKM. Losses at the gene ends were 5 bases for V and 9 bases for J; bases not matched to a gene: 8. The CDR3 spells CASSPGQGGVIQYF. The CDR3 nucleotides read TGTGCCAGCAGTCCGGGACAGGGAGGGGTCATTCAGTACTTC.

The chain joins TRBV9 to TRBJ2-3; D ambiguous. The CDR3 has 15 residues. V lost 0 bases and J 7 bases, leaving 15 bases between the germline ends. The V gene's germline CDR1 is SGDLS and CDR2 YYNGEE. The CDR3 loop reads CASSVATVVANTQYF. The CDR3 nucleotides read TGTGCCAGCAGCGTAGCTACGGTGGTCGCCAATACGCAGTATTTT.

The V and J genes are TRBV28 and TRBJ2-7; 7 bases map to TRBD2. V trimming: 7 bases; J trimming: 0 bases; junction bases outside the gene matches: 12. CDR1 MDHEN and CDR2 SYDVKM come from the germline V gene. The CDR3 has 16 residues. Here the CDR3 reads CASTKGRDLSSYEQYF. The CDR3 DNA reads as TGTGCCAGCACCAAAGGGAGGGACCTTTCCTCCTACGAGCAGTACTTC.

The J gene is TRBJ1-1, the V gene TRBV19, with TRBD1 matching over 8 bases. Germline CDR1 LNHDA, CDR2 SQIVND (reference sequence). The length of the CDR3 is 13 residues. The V and J ends lost 11 bases and 4 bases, in that order; junction bases with no gene match: 9. In nucleotides, the CDR3 is TGTGCCGTAACCCAGGGGGCCGGCACTGAAGCTTTCTTT. This encodes CAVTQGAGTEAFF. The full variable domain, with the rest looked up from reference TRBV19 and TRBJ1-1, is DGGITQSPKYLFRKEGQNVTLSCEQNLNHDAMYWYRQDPGQGLRLIYYSQIVNDFQKGDIAEGYSVSREKKESFPLTVTSAQKNPTAFYLCAVTQGAGTEAFFGQGTRLTVV.

This clone was recorded only once. The chain uses TRBV14 and TRBJ1-3; unclear D gene. Germline values: CDR1 SGHDN, CDR2 FVKESK. The CDR3 consists of 13 residues. Trimming pared 1 base from V and 1 base from J, leaving 2 bases between. For the CDR3, the DNA is TGTGCCAGCAGCCAAGCATCTGGAAACACCATATATTTT. It codes for CASSQASGNTIYF.

The rearrangement joins TRBV3-1 (or the pseudogene TRBV3-2) to TRBJ2-5, with 11 bases identical to TRBD2. The CDR3 is 16 residues long. V was clipped by 6 bases and J by 4 bases; unmatched bases: 10. Germline lookup yields CDR1 LGHDT and CDR2 YNNKEL (reference sequence). CDR3 bases: TGTGCCAGCAGGAGTCATAGCGGGGGGGCCGGAGAGACCCAGTACTTC. It translates to CASRSHSGGAGETQYF.

CDR3 DNA sequence: TGTGCCAGCAGCCAGACTAGAGGAGCTTTCTTT. It translates to CASSQTRGAFF. The V and J genes are TRBV28 and TRBJ1-1; no definite D call. CDR3 size: 11 residues. Germline CDR1 MDHEN, CDR2 SYDVKM. Trimming pared 6 bases from V and 10 bases from J, leaving 12 bases between.

The chain has TRBV5-8 and TRBJ2-3, with D perhaps matching TRBD2 (5 bases). The CDR3 covers 12 residues. Germline loops: CDR1 SGHTS, CDR2 YDEGEE. The V end lost 2 bases, the J end lost 5 bases, and 6 bases lay between the germline ends. CDR3 sequence reads: CASSFEGDTQYF. The CDR3 nucleotides are TGTGCCAGCAGCTTCGAGGGAGATACGCAGTATTTT.

This clone was seen once. The chain couples TRBV10-3 to TRBJ1-2; D not certain. Germline V gene data show CDR1 as ENHRY and CDR2 as SYGVKD. The CDR3 runs to 14 residues. The V end was cut by 0 bases, the J end by 2 bases, with 7 bases between. The CDR3 region has the DNA TGTGCCATCAGTGAGTCGCAGCGAAACTATGGCTACACCTTC. It is translated as CAISESQRNYGYTF.

The CDR3 sequence is CASSLRTGTVETQYF. The CDR3 DNA is TGTGCCAGCTCACTACGGACAGGGACCGTAGAGACCCAGTACTTC. This chain connects TRBV18 to TRBJ2-5; 8 positions agree with TRBD1. Germline assignment: CDR1 KGHSH and CDR2 LQKENI. Trimming at V came to 4 bases and at J to 4 bases, leaving 8 bases not matched to a gene. The CDR3 runs 15 residues.

The chain uses TRBV28 and TRBJ2-3; unclear D gene. The CDR3 loop spans 14 amino acids. Germline lookup yields CDR1 MDHEN and CDR2 SYDVKM. V lost 0 bases to trimming and J lost 2 bases, with 6 bases between them. CDR3 sequence (DNA): TGTGCCAGCAGTTTATGGACAAACACAGATACGCAGTATTTT. Amino acids: CASSLWTNTDTQYF.